The rows below give T cell receptor beta chains drawn from one sample of a study of blood T cell dynamics during melanoma immunotherapy. Generated by immunoSEQ multiplex PCR, the TCRdb table keeps only in-frame clones and is missing some. The data hold approximately 16,000 clones, with about 90% observed a single time. The sequencing here drew on blood, taken from a patient treated with checkpoint blockade. The receptors were sampled from a human donor with melanoma. Each CDR3 is given with its conserved first and last residue. The D gene is left open where the match is weak. Some rows mark clone size as missing; the rest say once, few, many or name a class of expanded clone.

j_call	clone_size	v_call	d_call	cdr3_aa	cdr3_nt
TRBJ1-1	-	TRBV5-1	TRBD1	CASSWRGHGNTEAFF	TGCGCCAGCAGCTGGAGGGGGCACGGGAACACTGAAGCTTTCTTT
TRBJ2-1	-	TRBV6-5	-	CASVGYNEQFF	TGTGCCAGCGTGGGGTACAATGAGCAGTTCTTC
TRBJ2-7	-	TRBV7-2	TRBD2	CASSLIAGGQYEQYF	TGTGCCAGCAGCTTGATAGCGGGGGGGCAGTACGAGCAGTACTTC
TRBJ2-3	-	TRBV19	TRBD2	CASSIGGRVADTQYF	TGTGCCAGTAGTATCGGCGGGAGAGTTGCAGATACGCAGTATTTT
TRBJ2-7	-	TRBV2	-	CASSEARGGEQYF	TGTGCCAGCAGTGAAGCACGGGGAGGCGAGCAGTACTTC
TRBJ2-5	-	TRBV11-2	-	CASSLRGTIQETQYF	TGTGCCAGCAGCTTACGGGGAACCATTCAAGAGACCCAGTACTTC
TRBJ2-5	-	TRBV6-5	-	CASSYGGGLETQYF	TGTGCCAGCAGTTATGGTGGGGGCCTGGAGACCCAGTACTTC
TRBJ1-5	-	TRBV7-9	TRBD1	CASSPEAGGQGNQPQHF	TGTGCCAGCAGCCCAGAGGCAGGGGGCCAGGGCAATCAGCCCCAGCATTTT
TRBJ2-3	-	TRBV2	TRBD2	CASRGLAGTDTQYF	TGTGCCAGCAGGGGGCTAGCGGGCACAGATACGCAGTATTTT
TRBJ1-1	-	TRBV7-9	-	CASSLAVVTEAFF	TGTGCCAGCAGCTTAGCTGTGGTCACTGAAGCTTTCTTT
TRBJ1-3	once	TRBV2	-	CASSEFLAARDTRGNTIYF	TGTGCCAGCAGTGAATTCCTGGCGGCCAGGGACACTCGAGGAAACACCATATATTTT
TRBJ1-6	-	TRBV6-1	TRBD1	CASSEARGQGVTSPLHF	TGTGCCAGCAGTGAAGCGCGGGGACAGGGAGTAACGTCACCCCTCCACTTT
TRBJ2-4	-	TRBV6-5	TRBD2	CASSYSTSGNIQYF	TGTGCCAGCAGTTACTCGACTAGCGGAAACATTCAGTACTTC
TRBJ2-2	-	TRBV2	-	CASTRRMTSRNTGELFF	TGTGCCAGCACCCGAAGGATGACTAGTCGGAACACCGGGGAGCTGTTTTTT
TRBJ2-1	-	TRBV30	-	CAWNPGDNEQFF	TGTGCCTGGAACCCGGGGGACAATGAGCAGTTCTTC
TRBJ2-5	once	TRBV19	-	CASSIGLETQYF	TGTGCCAGTAGTATAGGTTTGGAGACCCAGTACTTC
TRBJ1-2	-	TRBV14	TRBD1	CASSPLGTASNYGYTF	TGTGCCAGCAGCCCCCTCGGGACAGCCTCAAACTATGGCTACACCTTC
TRBJ2-7	-	TRBV6-5	-	CASSYSEGGAYEQYF	TGTGCCAGCAGTTACTCGGAGGGCGGAGCCTACGAGCAGTACTTC
TRBJ1-2	-	TRBV10-3	TRBD1	CAISPGQGNYGYTF	TGTGCCATCAGTCCTGGACAGGGAAACTATGGCTACACCTTC
TRBJ2-7	-	TRBV7-9	-	CASRLTGLEQYF	TGTGCCAGCCGTCTCACCGGGCTCGAGCAGTACTTC
TRBJ2-7	-	TRBV5-3	-	CARSPSPAHF	TGTGCCAGAAGCCCCTCCCCGGCACACTTC
TRBJ2-3	once	TRBV19	-	CASSTGPSTGTDTQYF	TGTGCCAGTAGTACGGGTCCCTCGACGGGCACAGATACGCAGTATTTT
TRBJ2-1	-	TRBV30	-	CAWSAQLSYNEQFF	TGTGCCTGGAGTGCACAGCTTAGCTACAATGAGCAGTTCTTC
TRBJ1-6	-	TRBV30	-	CAWSAPPGAGRSPLHF	TGTGCCTGGAGTGCCCCGCCGGGGGCAGGCCGGTCACCCCTCCACTTT
TRBJ2-3	-	TRBV5-1	TRBD2	CASRPSLGGVTDTQYF	TGCGCCAGCAGACCCTCTTTGGGGGGGGTCACAGATACGCAGTATTTT
TRBJ1-2	-	TRBV6-1	-	CASSENYDSLYGYTF	TGTGCCAGCAGTGAGAATTATGACAGCCTTTATGGCTACACCTTC
TRBJ1-1	-	TRBV18	-	CASSPMSGLNTEAFF	TGTGCCAGCTCACCAATGAGCGGTCTGAACACTGAAGCTTTCTTT
TRBJ1-2	-	TRBV18	TRBD1	CASSPAQGFSYGYTF	TGTGCCAGCTCACCGGCACAGGGGTTTAGCTATGGCTACACCTTC
TRBJ1-1	-	TRBV19	-	CASSIPGNTEAFF	TGTGCCAGTAGTATCCCTGGGAACACTGAAGCTTTCTTT
TRBJ2-7	-	TRBV5-1	-	CASSPRARGSTSYEQYF	TGCGCCAGCAGCCCACGGGCCCGAGGCTCTACCTCCTACGAGCAGTACTTC
TRBJ2-2	-	TRBV19	-	CASLSVTGELFF	TGTGCCAGTCTATCTGTCACCGGGGAGCTGTTTTTT
TRBJ2-7	-	TRBV9	-	CASSLSGAGYEQYF	TGTGCCAGCAGCTTATCAGGGGCTGGGTACGAGCAGTACTTC
TRBJ1-2	-	TRBV10-1	-	CASSETGNYGYTF	TGCGCCAGCAGTGAGACAGGGAACTATGGCTACACCTTC
TRBJ1-2	-	TRBV4-1	-	CASSQDQGGKLSSYGYTF	TGCGCCAGCAGCCAAGATCAGGGCGGAAAACTTTCTAGCTATGGCTACACCTTC
TRBJ2-7	-	TRBV7-7	TRBD1	CASSRGTGGEQYF	TGTGCCAGCAGCAGAGGGACAGGCGGCGAGCAGTACTTC
TRBJ1-5	-	TRBV28	-	CASSLRQILNQPQHF	TGTGCCAGCAGTTTACGGCAAATCCTCAATCAGCCCCAGCATTTT
TRBJ2-5	-	TRBV5-1	-	CASSLEASAQETQYF	TGCGCCAGCAGCTTGGAGGCCAGCGCCCAAGAGACCCAGTACTTC
TRBJ2-1	-	TRBV9	-	CASSVGTQPEQFF	TGTGCCAGCAGCGTAGGGACCCAGCCTGAGCAGTTCTTC
TRBJ2-3	-	TRBV6-1	TRBD2	CASSLAGADTQYF	TGTGCCAGCAGTCTAGCGGGGGCAGATACGCAGTATTTT
TRBJ2-2	-	TRBV5-1	-	CASREPTGWAGELFF	TGCGCCAGCAGGGAACCCACAGGGTGGGCCGGGGAGCTGTTTTTT
TRBJ2-3	-	TRBV28	-	CASFELGGSSTDTQYF	TGTGCCAGCTTCGAGTTGGGCGGATCTAGCACAGATACGCAGTATTTT
TRBJ2-3	-	TRBV7-2	-	CASSLGIRTDTQYF	TGTGCCAGCAGCTTGGGGATTCGCACAGATACGCAGTATTTT
TRBJ2-1	-	TRBV6-1	TRBD1	CASTTGWGEQFF	TGTGCCAGCACGACAGGGTGGGGTGAGCAGTTCTTC
TRBJ1-4	once	TRBV16	-	CASSQWAVVGEKLFF	TGTGCCAGCAGCCAATGGGCGGTAGTCGGTGAAAAACTGTTTTTT
TRBJ2-6	-	TRBV9	-	CASSVDNSGANVLTF	TGTGCCAGCAGCGTAGACAACTCTGGGGCCAACGTCCTGACTTTC
TRBJ2-5	-	TRBV5-8	-	CASSLGGVQETQYF	TGTGCCAGCAGCTTGGGAGGCGTCCAAGAGACCCAGTACTTC
TRBJ1-3	few	TRBV29-1	-	CSGRDTGSGNTIYF	TGCAGCGGTCGGGACACCGGCTCTGGAAACACCATATATTTT
TRBJ1-1	few	TRBV30	-	CAWSPPSAFF	TGTGCCTGGAGTCCCCCGTCGGCTTTCTTT
TRBJ2-7	-	TRBV5-6	-	CASSSLSDSFYEQYF	TGTGCCAGCAGCTCCTTATCGGACAGTTTCTACGAGCAGTACTTC
TRBJ1-5	few	TRBV19	TRBD1	CASSNRQGFQPQHF	TGTGCCAGTAGTAATCGACAGGGCTTTCAGCCCCAGCATTTT
TRBJ2-7	-	TRBV21-1	-	CASSKAVDRGPEQYF	TGTGCCAGCAGCAAAGCGGTGGACAGGGGGCCCGAGCAGTACTTC
TRBJ1-1	-	TRBV21-1	-	CASSKEAGDRPEAFF	TGTGCCAGCAGCAAAGAGGCAGGGGACCGCCCTGAAGCTTTCTTT
TRBJ2-6	-	TRBV19	-	CASSLKSLSGANVLTF	TGTGCCAGTTCCCTTAAATCTCTCTCTGGGGCCAACGTCCTGACTTTC
TRBJ2-1	-	TRBV15	TRBD2	CATRGTSGRPNEQFF	TGTGCCACCAGGGGGACTAGCGGGAGACCCAATGAGCAGTTCTTC
TRBJ2-2	once	TRBV7-8	-	CASSLGSAPVVGELFF	TGTGCCAGCAGCTTGGGTAGCGCACCAGTCGTCGGGGAGCTGTTTTTT
TRBJ2-7	-	TRBV7-8	-	CASSLTSVSYEQYF	TGTGCCAGCAGCTTGACATCCGTCTCCTACGAGCAGTACTTC
TRBJ2-7	-	TRBV6-1	-	CASSASGQSRNVAYF	TGTGCCAGCAGTGCCAGTGGGCAGAGCCGGAACGTAGCGTACTTC
TRBJ1-1	-	TRBV19	-	CASSNTRTEAFF	TGTGCCAGTAGTAATACACGCACTGAAGCTTTCTTT